This T cell receptor (beta chain) was identified during a study of blood T cells in healthy people across ages. Regarding the study as a whole: Possibly, changes in expanded clonotypes were confounded because donor CMV status was unknown.

Primers used in a second PCR of about 7 to 12 cycles were a sample-barcoded 5' primer and a J-beta primer mix. TCRdb re-analysed the 5' RACE reads in MiXCR, keeping a single row per CDR3 protein. The sample holds around 800,000 distinct CDR3 sequences, more than 40% seen once. The V segment lost 8 bases and the J segment 5 bases; nucleotides outside the gene matches: 9. The CDR3 runs 14 residues. Germline V gene data show CDR1 as SGHTA and CDR2 as FQGNSA. This clonotype was counted between two and nine times. The antigen remains unidentified. This chain uses TRBV7-2 with TRBJ2-1, with 7 bases identical to TRBD1. The sequence derives from a man aged 55 to 70 in good health. The sequenced sample consisted of blood. CDR3 in amino acids: CASLPGQSNNEQFF. CDR3 nucleotides: TGTGCCAGCTTACCGGGACAGTCTAACAATGAGCAGTTCTTC.